One sample yielded the 17 T cell receptor beta chains listed below, sequenced in a study of OX40 agonist ivuxolimab in advanced cancers. Here immunoSEQ multiplex PCR was the method, and the copy in TCRdb shows in-frame clones only, minus some. Altogether around 77,000 clones are present, around 89% being singletons, with the ten largest covering under 1%. Sequencing used CD4+ or CD8+ T cells sorted from blood, obtained in a trial of the OX40 agonist ivuxolimab. These receptors originate from an adult with an advanced solid tumor such as melanoma, head and neck, liver or kidney cancer.

V gene TRBV6-6 combines with J gene TRBJ2-3; D is possibly TRBD2 (5 bases). This CDR3 has 14 residues. Germline assignment: CDR1 MNHNY and CDR2 SVGAGI (reference sequence). Trimming cost V 8 bases and J 0 bases, with 12 bases left between them. This CDR3 reads CASRKGGSTDTQYF. CDR3 nucleotides: TGTGCCAGCCGGAAGGGCGGGAGCACAGATACGCAGTATTTT.

The chain joins TRBV6-4 to TRBJ1-6, with a possible D match to TRBD1 (5 bases). Germline CDR1 and CDR2: MRHNA and SNTAGT. Trimming took 5 bases from V and 3 from J, leaving 8 bases between them. This CDR3 has 14 residues. CDR3 coding DNA: TGTGCCAGCAGTCGGGACGGCTATAATTCACCCCTCCACTTT. Its protein product is CASSRDGYNSPLHF.

This clone was seen more than once but under ten times. The J gene is TRBJ1-2, the V gene TRBV10-3; D may be TRBD1 (6 bases). V was pared by 6 bases and J by 1 base, with 15 bases between. The germline V gene encodes CDR1 ENHRY and CDR2 SYGVKD. The CDR3 consists of 15 residues. In DNA, the CDR3 is TGTGCCATCAGGCCCCGGGACACCCTTAACTATGGCTACACCTTC. Protein product: CAIRPRDTLNYGYTF.

The chain uses TRBV27 and TRBJ2-7, with D possibly being TRBD2 (5 bases). Germline CDR1 and CDR2: MNHEY and SMNVEV (reference sequence). Trimming shortened V by 6 bases and J by 4 bases, and 19 bases separated the two germline ends. This CDR3 region has 15 residues. In DNA form, the CDR3 reads TGTGCCAGCAGGCCTGCCCCGGGAAGCTTATACGAGCAGTACTTC. Its translation is CASRPAPGSLYEQYF.

This chain links TRBV27 with TRBJ2-2, with TRBD1 identical over 9 bases. J was trimmed by 1 base and V by 6 bases; bases with no gene match: 3. The CDR3 is 15 residues long. From germline, CDR1 is MNHEY and CDR2 SMNVEV (reference sequence). CDR3 coding DNA: TGTGCCAGCAGACTGGGACAGGGGAACACCGGGGAGCTGTTTTTT. This gives the protein CASRLGQGNTGELFF.

This clone was counted a single time. This chain links TRBV6-1 with TRBJ2-7; a weak D match, TRBD1 (5 bases). With 5 bases removed from V and 0 bases from J, the gap between germline ends came to 14 bases. The CDR3 consists of 15 residues. Germline lookup yields CDR1 MNHNS and CDR2 SASEGT. Here the CDR3 reads CASSTGHSVSYEQYF. The DNA of the CDR3 is TGTGCCAGCAGTACAGGACACTCCGTCTCCTACGAGCAGTACTTC.

This chain links TRBV2 with TRBJ2-5; D remains unclear. The CDR3 loop spans 11 amino acids. CDR1 is SNHLY, CDR2 FYNNEI, per germline. The V end was cut by 7 bases, the J end by 0 bases, with 3 bases between. CDR3 nucleotides: TGTGCCAGCACGTACCAAGAGACCCAGTACTTC. It is translated as CASTYQETQYF. Full variable domain (missing parts from reference TRBV2 and TRBJ2-5): EPEVTQTPSHQVTQMGQEVILRCVPISNHLYFYWYRQILGQKVEFLVSFYNNEISEKSEIFDDQFSVERPDGSNFTLKIRSTKLEDSAMYFCASTYQETQYFGPGTRLLVL.

V and J are TRBV18 and TRBJ2-7, with D perhaps TRBD2 (6 bases). V lost 0 bases and J 5 bases, leaving 14 bases between the germline ends. The CDR3 spans 15 residues. Germline V gene lookup returns CDR1 KGHSH and CDR2 LQKENI. In DNA, the CDR3 is TGTGCCAGCTCACCACCGGGGGGAGTCGGCCACGAGCAGTACTTC. Translating it yields CASSPPGGVGHEQYF.

V and J are TRBV5-4 and TRBJ2-3; 9 bases are a match to TRBD1. The germline V gene has CDR1 SGHNT and CDR2 YYREEE (reference sequence). The CDR3 is made up of 16 amino acids. With V trimmed by 0 bases and J by 4 bases, 6 bases remained unmatched. CDR3 sequence reads: CASSLAGTGRPDTQYF. The CDR3, as DNA: TGTGCCAGCAGCTTGGCCGGGACAGGGAGGCCAGATACGCAGTATTTT.

This chain joins TRBV4-2 and TRBJ2-2; 14 nucleotides match TRBD2. The CDR3 contains 20 residues. Germline-derived CDR1 and CDR2 are LGHNA and YNFKEQ. V shed 0 bases, J shed 7 bases, and the junction held 13 bases outside the gene matches. The CDR3 DNA reads TGTGCCAGCAGCCAAGAAGGTAGAGGACTAGCGGGAGGCTGGCACGGGGAGCTGTTTTTT. Amino acid sequence: CASSQEGRGLAGGWHGELFF.

The genes are TRBV6-1 and TRBJ2-5, with D unresolved. This CDR3 spans 13 amino acids. V was trimmed by 7 bases and J by 4 bases, leaving 13 bases between them. Looked up from germline, CDR1 is MNHNS and CDR2 is SASEGT. The CDR3 coding sequence is TGTGCCAGCACCCTAGAGGTGGGAGAGACCCAGTACTTC. It translates to CASTLEVGETQYF.

The V gene is TRBV7-2, the J gene TRBJ2-2; D possibly corresponds to TRBD1 (8 bases). Germline V gene data show CDR1 as SGHTA and CDR2 as FQGNSA. V lost 5 bases to trimming and J lost 5 bases, with 18 bases between them. CDR3 length: 16 amino acids. This CDR3 reads CASSPRQGRETGELFF. CDR3 nucleotide sequence: TGTGCCAGCAGCCCGAGACAGGGGAGGGAGACCGGGGAGCTGTTTTTT.

This chain connects TRBV7-2 to TRBJ2-1; TRBD1 matches at 8 bases. Germline-derived CDR1 and CDR2 are SGHTA and FQGNSA. The CDR3 is 14 amino acids. The junction had 6 bases not matched to a gene; V was cut back by 5 bases and J by 6 bases. CDR3 DNA: TGTGCCAGCAGCCTCGGACAGGGAAGCAATGAGCAGTTCTTC. Its protein is CASSLGQGSNEQFF.

The chain couples TRBV6-1 to TRBJ2-1, with D perhaps being TRBD1 or TRBD2 (5 bases each). The germline gives CDR1 MNHNS, CDR2 SASEGT. V was trimmed by 5 bases and J by 5 bases, leaving 10 bases between them. The CDR3 extends over 13 amino acids. The DNA for the CDR3 is TGTGCCAGCAGTTCCGGGACCGACAATGAGCAGTTCTTC. It translates to CASSSGTDNEQFF.

The J gene is TRBJ2-7, the V gene TRBV14, with 9 bases aligning to TRBD2. Germline assignment: CDR1 SGHDN and CDR2 FVKESK. V trimming: 1 base; J trimming: 4 bases; junction bases outside the gene matches: 5. This CDR3 has 15 residues. CDR3 loop: CASSQGAGGPYEQYF. The DNA for the CDR3 is TGTGCCAGCAGCCAAGGGGCGGGAGGGCCTTACGAGCAGTACTTC.

The chain is built from TRBV10-3 and TRBJ2-5, with 8 positions matching TRBD1. Germline CDR1 reads ENHRY; CDR2 reads SYGVKD. Trimming took 3 bases from V and 5 from J; bases not matched to a gene: 8. There are 15 residues in the CDR3. The CDR3 DNA follows: TGTGCCATCAGTGACGCTCAGGGGGCTGGCGAGACCCAGTACTTC. This sequence encodes CAISDAQGAGETQYF.

This clone was detected only once. This chain uses TRBV5-6 with TRBJ1-1; 8 nucleotides line up with TRBD1. Germline V CDR1 and CDR2: SGHDT, YYEEEE. V was clipped by 4 bases and J by 4 bases; unmatched bases: 6. The CDR3 extends over 14 amino acids. The CDR3 protein is CASSPPDRGTEAFF. For the CDR3, the DNA is TGTGCCAGCAGCCCCCCCGACAGGGGCACTGAAGCTTTCTTT. The full variable domain, its missing parts supplied by reference TRBV5-6 and TRBJ1-1, is DAGVTQSPTHLIKTRGQQVTLRCSPKSGHDTVSWYQQALGQGPQFIFQYYEEEERQRGNFPDRFSGHQFPNYSSELNVNALLLGDSALYLCASSPPDRGTEAFFGQGTRLTVV.